This TCR beta chain came from a study of CD8+ T cells in alopecia areata. Study-level information: The study gave treated patients oral tofacitinib at 5 to 10 mg twice daily.

With respect to this clone: Its specificity is unknown.

The CDR3 covers 13 residues. Germline V gene lookup returns CDR1 SNHLY and CDR2 FYNNEI. Between the trimmed V and J ends, which lost 8 bases and 3 bases, there was a span of 13 bases. Separation by sorting yielded CD4+ and CD8+ T cells from PBMCs. Extracted RNA was reverse transcribed, and the resulting cDNA served as sequencing template. Only in-frame clones appear in the TCRdb table, and some are missing; sequencing was by immunoSEQ multiplex PCR. The sample lists around 130,000 clones; approximately 58% were seen once. Study observations and caveats: Researchers report lesional scalp, most notably alopecia totalis/universalis, outstripped normal scalp in clonality.

This TCR was recovered from a human donor with alopecia areata. The chain links TRBV2 to TRBJ1-2; perhaps TRBD1 as D (5 bases). This specimen was CD4+ T cells sorted from blood, taken at week 0. CDR3 sequence: CASSGYRDYGYTF. The CDR3 DNA follows: TGTGCCAGCTCAGGGTATCGCGACTATGGCTACACCTTC.